What follows are 5 T cell receptor beta chains derived from one specimen sequenced in a study of cytomegalovirus exposure and HLA in healthy donors. Primers for the PCR totalled 60 Vbeta and 13 Jbeta. Data came from immunoSEQ multiplex PCR; TCRdb stores just in-frame clones and leaves some out. The sample lists under 200,000 clones, roughly four fifths seen once, with less than 1% in the top ten. Source material: PBMCs. The receptor source for this set is a girl aged 2-9 years in good health and CMV-seropositive.

A few counts support this clone. The chain combines TRBV20-1 with TRBJ2-4; D is undetermined. From germline, CDR1 is DFQATT and CDR2 SNEGSKA (reference sequence). The CDR3 contains 10 residues. CDR3 nucleotide sequence: TGCAGCGCGAGCAAAAACATTCAGTACTTC. Protein sequence: CSASKNIQYF.

The chain links TRBV5-1 to TRBJ2-7; D ambiguous. Germline V gene data show CDR1 as SGHRS and CDR2 as YFSETQ. The CDR3 length is 10 residues. V lost 7 bases and J 4 bases, leaving 6 bases between the germline ends. CDR3 DNA: TGCGCCAGCCGGTATTACGAGCAGTACTTC. This sequence encodes CASRYYEQYF.

J is TRBJ2-2 and V is TRBV2, with a weak D call TRBD1 (5 bases). The V and J ends lost 6 bases and 0 bases respectively, with 5 bases between them. Per germline, CDR1 SNHLY and CDR2 FYNNEI. This CDR3 contains 13 residues. CDR3 sequence: CASRDTNTGELFF. CDR3 bases: TGTGCCAGCAGGGACACGAACACCGGGGAGCTGTTTTTT.

This clone was counted between two and nine times. In the same sample, other DNA sequences code for this CDR3. The chain employs TRBV30 and TRBJ1-1; 8 nucleotides agree with TRBD1. This CDR3 region has 13 residues. CDR1 is GTSNPN, CDR2 SVGIG, per germline (reference sequence). The trim removed 3 bases at V and 4 bases at J, leaving 4 bases unmatched. The CDR3 loop reads CAWSQQGGTEAFF. The CDR3 DNA follows: TGTGCCTGGAGCCAACAGGGGGGCACTGAAGCTTTCTTT. Based on the CDR3 plus reference TRBV30 and TRBJ1-1, the full variable domain is SQTIHQWPATLVQPVGSPLSLECTVEGTSNPNLYWYRQAAGRGLQLLFYSVGIGQISSEVPQNLSASRPQDRQFILSSKKLLLSDSGFYLCAWSQQGGTEAFFGQGTRLTVV.

V usage is TRBV4-1 and J usage is TRBJ2-7; the match to TRBD2 covers 7 bases. Germline V gives CDR1 MGHRA, CDR2 YSYEKL. The trim removed 3 bases at V and 2 bases at J, leaving 7 bases unmatched. The CDR3 contains 15 residues. CDR3 sequence (DNA): TGCGCCAGCAGCCACTGGGCTCTAGCGGCCTACGAGCAGTACTTC. The encoded protein is CASSHWALAAYEQYF.